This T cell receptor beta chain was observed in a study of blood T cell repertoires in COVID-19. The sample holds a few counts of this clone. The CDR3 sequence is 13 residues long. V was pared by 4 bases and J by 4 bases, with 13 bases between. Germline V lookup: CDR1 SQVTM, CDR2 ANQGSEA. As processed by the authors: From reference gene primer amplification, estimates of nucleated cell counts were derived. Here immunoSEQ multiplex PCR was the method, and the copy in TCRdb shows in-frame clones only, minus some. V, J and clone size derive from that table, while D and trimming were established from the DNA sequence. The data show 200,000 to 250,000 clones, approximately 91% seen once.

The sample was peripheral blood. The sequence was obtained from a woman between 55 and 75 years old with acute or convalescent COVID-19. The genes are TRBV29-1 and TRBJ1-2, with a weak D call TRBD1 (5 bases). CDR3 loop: CSVGTGGLYGYTF. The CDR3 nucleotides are TGCAGCGTTGGGACCGGGGGTCTCTATGGCTACACCTTC.